This entry concerns a single TCR beta chain. The antigen is unknown. Ranging in age from about 6 to 100, the donors were healthy Caucasian individuals from Russia. With each sample, at least 6 micrograms of total RNA were extracted. This record comes from a study of blood T cells in healthy people across ages. The study, taken as a whole, reports: Donors of long life had a larger count of naive CD4+ cells and greater diversity than aged donors. Significant beta diversity loss was already apparent by age approximately 37, declining roughly linearly.

The use of a sample-barcoded 5' primer and a J-beta primer mix characterized a second PCR of about 6 to 12 cycles. Each CDR3 protein is one row after TCRdb ran MiXCR on the 5' RACE reads. The sample lists 800,000 to 950,000 distinct CDR3 sequences, roughly 43% occurring once. The CDR3 spans 16 residues. V was pared by 3 bases and J by 0 bases, with 13 bases between. Germline CDR1 is SGDLS and CDR2 is YYNGEE. This rearrangement joins TRBV9 to TRBJ2-1, with D perhaps matching TRBD1 (6 bases). The sequence was collected from a man aged 25-45 years in good health. The sample was blood. CDR3 amino acids: CASSEQGSGSYNEQFF. The CDR3 DNA reads TGTGCCAGCAGCGAACAGGGATCGGGCTCCTACAATGAGCAGTTCTTC. Looking up the rest from reference TRBV9 and TRBJ2-1 gives the full variable domain: DSGVTQTPKHLITATGQRVTLRCSPRSGDLSVYWYQQSLDQGLQFLIQYYNGEERAKGNILERFSAQQFPDLHSELNLSSLELGDSALYFCASSEQGSGSYNEQFFGPGTRLTVL.